The TCR beta chain described here comes from a study of CD8+ T cells in alopecia areata. Study as a whole: The percentage of affected scalp area served as the score of severity for treated patients.

Sequencing templates came from extracted RNA that was reverse transcribed into cDNA. Here immunoSEQ multiplex PCR was the method, and the copy in TCRdb shows in-frame clones only, minus some. Altogether some 200,000 clones are present, under 60% being singletons, with the ten largest covering around 1.4%. V lost 5 bases to trimming and J lost 2 bases, with 18 bases between them. This CDR3 contains 16 residues. Looked up from germline, CDR1 is SGHDT and CDR2 is YYEEEE. In regard to this clone: Its matching antigen is unknown.

General study results and limits: Both scalp clonality and the expanded CD8+ clones among the top 100 showed a significant decrease with tofacitinib. One nonresponder makes the tie between baseline CD8+ expansion and response uncertain.

Treatment reported: oral pan-JAK inhibitor, 5-10 mg twice daily. Samples from alopecia areata patients were lesional scalp punch biopsies and peripheral blood. The V gene is TRBV5-6, the J gene TRBJ2-3; D unclear. Sequencing was performed on CD4+ T cells sorted from blood, taken at week 4, from a patient treated with tofacitinib. The TCR was taken from a human donor with alopecia areata. The CDR3, as DNA: TGTGCCAGCAGACCTATTCTTGGACCTAACACAGATACGCAGTATTTT. Protein product: CASRPILGPNTDTQYF.